The rows below give T cell receptor beta chains drawn from one sample of a study of blood T cell repertoires in COVID-19. Using immunoSEQ multiplex PCR, the repertoire was profiled, and TCRdb retains in-frame clones only, with some absent. The sample includes about 83,000 clones, more than 90% of them seen just once. Material: peripheral blood. These receptors were obtained from a woman aged 80 or older with active or convalescent COVID-19. The conserved cysteine and the conserved F or W are not part of the CDR3 here. Each record gives: V gene, J gene, CDR3 protein.

TRBV28	TRBJ1-1	ASSPAGQGNTEAF
TRBV2	TRBJ1-5	ASHRERSNQPQH
TRBV14	TRBJ1-3	ASAATLSGNTIY
TRBV6-2/TRBV6-3	TRBJ1-5	ASSSTGLRNQPQH
TRBV9	TRBJ2-3	ASSLAGILDTQY
TRBV2	TRBJ1-6	ASYRAGHNSPLH
TRBV27	TRBJ2-3	ATRIGTFNTDTQY
TRBV3-1/TRBV3-2	TRBJ2-5	ASKGPSGVQETQY
TRBV2	TRBJ2-2	ASSERGTGELF
TRBV15	TRBJ1-6	HSPYNSPLH
TRBV7-2	TRBJ1-5	ASSLGGGAYSNQPQH
TRBV28	TRBJ1-5	ASSAGTASLE
TRBV19	TRBJ2-1	ASSIMKGNEQF
TRBV7-2	TRBJ2-5	ASSLGTSGGQETQY
TRBV27	TRBJ2-3	ASSLLASGGHTDTQY
TRBV6-2/TRBV6-3	TRBJ1-3	ASSYRGTAILTSGNTIY
TRBV7-2	TRBJ2-7	ASSLEGTDFSYEQY
TRBV15	TRBJ1-5	ATSRDGQPNQPQH
TRBV7-2	TRBJ2-5	ASSLAGLAGGGKTQY
TRBV6-2/TRBV6-3	TRBJ2-2	ASSLGGYTGELF
TRBV19	TRBJ1-6	ASSPTGGYPLH
TRBV18	TRBJ1-5	ASSEVGQGPNQPQH
TRBV6-5	TRBJ1-1	ASSLTGEGEAF
TRBV7-2	TRBJ2-3	ASAISQVLGTDTQY
TRBV7-6	TRBJ1-6	ASSLAPGPLNSPLH
TRBV4-3	TRBJ2-5	ASSQGVLAGGQETQY
TRBV19	TRBJ1-6	ASSSTGQGYSYNSPLH
TRBV6-5	TRBJ2-1	ASSTSGDSYNEQF
TRBV27	TRBJ1-6	ASSFSQGQGFSYNSPLH
TRBV4-2	TRBJ2-3	ASSQDDPLARVDTQY
TRBV3-1/TRBV3-2	TRBJ2-1	ASSLTGTRNNEQF
TRBV2	TRBJ2-3	ASTSSGGDTDTQY
TRBV23-1	TRBJ2-7	ASSQWTRILSYEQY
TRBV3-1/TRBV3-2	TRBJ2-2	ASSQDESRVNTGELF
TRBV20-1	TRBJ2-4	SASGLAGVKNIQY
TRBV4-1	TRBJ2-1	ASSQGQGARNEQF
TRBV28	TRBJ2-3	ASSHRETDTQY
TRBV11-2	TRBJ2-5	ASSLIRLAGGPVTQY